This T cell receptor beta chain was obtained from a study of T cell changes during pregnancy in multiple sclerosis. Profiled with immunoSEQ multiplex PCR; TCRdb holds only in-frame clones, not every one. The table has about 120,000 clones, about 94% seen once. This CDR3 has 18 residues. The material was peripheral blood, obtained before pregnancy. The sequence came from a female donor with multiple sclerosis, enrolled in a pregnancy study. The V call is TRBV21-1, the J call TRBJ1-1; TRBD1 is the table's D call and was not checked against the DNA. TRBV21-1 is noted as a pseudogene. In DNA, the CDR3 is TGTGCCAGCAGCACCTGCAAAAGGACAGGGAATGAAGTGGCTGAAGCTTTCTTT. Translation: CASSTCKRTGNEVAEAFF.